This T cell receptor beta chain comes out of a study of shared clonotypes between healthy human individuals. Study results and caveats: Across a handful of donors, naive CD4 shared around 5.1%, naive CD8 less than 4%, memory CD4 about 2.5%, memory CD8 around 0.42%.

Researchers partitioned CD4+ cells into CD45RA+ naive and CD45RA-negative memory subsets. Here immunoSEQ multiplex PCR was the method, and the copy in TCRdb shows in-frame clones only, minus some. The profile shows a few million clones, more than 85% of them singletons. As regards this clone: What it binds is unknown.

The V gene lost 3 bases and the J gene lost 6 bases, with 18 bases spanning the gap. This CDR3 comprises 16 residues. The germline V gene has CDR1 MDHEN and CDR2 SYDVKM. This receptor was identified in a man younger than 35 in good health. Some clones in this sample may be carry-over from other donors' samples. V and J are TRBV28 and TRBJ1-5; D possibly corresponds to TRBD1 (5 bases). The source material was naive CD4+ T cells from PBMCs. Regarding subset: CD45RA+ positively selected. This chain's CDR3 is CASSFGDGRVGQPQHF. DNA of the CDR3: TGTGCCAGCAGTTTTGGGGACGGAAGGGTGGGTCAGCCCCAGCATTTT.